These T cell receptor beta chains were read from a single sample in a study of cytomegalovirus exposure and HLA in healthy donors. Some clones are missing from TCRdb's copy, which holds only in-frame ones; the method was immunoSEQ multiplex PCR. The data show some 200,000 clones, roughly 84% seen once. Input material: PBMCs. The source of these receptors is a woman in her twenties or thirties in good health and CMV-seropositive. CDR3s include the opening cysteine and the closing phenylalanine or tryptophan. The D gene is left open where the match is weak. Clone size appears in some rows only: once, few, many, or a class for an expanded clone.

D gene: TRBD2
V gene: TRBV19
J gene: TRBJ2-7
clone size: -
CDR3 length: 13
CDR3 DNA: TGTGCCAGTAGTACGACTAGCCTCCGCGAGCAGTACTTC
CDR3 protein: CASSTTSLREQYF

D gene: -
V gene: TRBV27
J gene: TRBJ1-1
clone size: -
CDR3 length: 14
CDR3 DNA: TGTGCCAGCAGTTTATCGGAGGGGTGGAGTGAAGCTTTCTTT
CDR3 protein: CASSLSEGWSEAFF

D gene: TRBD1
V gene: TRBV11-2
J gene: TRBJ1-4
clone size: -
CDR3 length: 16
CDR3 DNA: TGTGCCAGCAGCTTAGGGCAGACAGGGACTAATGAAAAACTGTTTTTT
CDR3 protein: CASSLGQTGTNEKLFF

D gene: -
V gene: TRBV9
J gene: TRBJ2-7
clone size: -
CDR3 length: 15
CDR3 DNA: TGTGCCAGCAGCGTAGGGCAGGGGTCAATAGACGAGCAGTACTTC
CDR3 protein: CASSVGQGSIDEQYF

D gene: -
V gene: TRBV7-7
J gene: TRBJ2-2
clone size: -
CDR3 length: 13
CDR3 DNA: TGTGCTAGCAGTCCCGATGGAGCCGGGGAGCTGTTTTTT
CDR3 protein: CASSPDGAGELFF

D gene: TRBD1
V gene: TRBV29-1
J gene: TRBJ2-7
clone size: -
CDR3 length: 15
CDR3 DNA: TGCAGCGTTGATCTTACGGGGACAGGGACCTACGAGCAGTACTTC
CDR3 protein: CSVDLTGTGTYEQYF

D gene: -
V gene: TRBV7-9
J gene: TRBJ1-1
clone size: -
CDR3 length: 13
CDR3 DNA: TGTGCCAGCAGCGATAGCCCAGGGGCTGAAGCTTTCTTT
CDR3 protein: CASSDSPGAEAFF

D gene: -
V gene: TRBV30
J gene: TRBJ1-5
clone size: -
CDR3 length: 14
CDR3 DNA: TGTGCCTGGAGTCCAGGACACCCCTATCAGCCCCAGCATTTT
CDR3 protein: CAWSPGHPYQPQHF

D gene: -
V gene: TRBV5-1
J gene: TRBJ1-2
clone size: -
CDR3 length: 15
CDR3 DNA: TGCGCCAGCAGCCGGTGGGGAGGGGAAGGCTATGGCTACACCTTC
CDR3 protein: CASSRWGGEGYGYTF

D gene: -
V gene: TRBV29-1
J gene: TRBJ2-7
clone size: -
CDR3 length: 13
CDR3 DNA: TGCAGCGTTTCCGACAGGCGATCCTACGAGCAGTACTTC
CDR3 protein: CSVSDRRSYEQYF

D gene: -
V gene: TRBV6-6
J gene: TRBJ2-2
clone size: few
CDR3 length: 14
CDR3 DNA: TGTGCCAGCAGCGGAGAATTTATGGCCGGGGAGCTGTTTTTT
CDR3 protein: CASSGEFMAGELFF

D gene: -
V gene: TRBV4-2
J gene: TRBJ1-5
clone size: -
CDR3 length: 14
CDR3 DNA: TGTGCCAGCAGCCAAGCGAGGGAGAATCAGCCCCAGCATTTT
CDR3 protein: CASSQARENQPQHF

D gene: -
V gene: TRBV5-1
J gene: TRBJ2-5
clone size: -
CDR3 length: 16
CDR3 DNA: TGCGCCAGCAGCTTGGGGTGGAGGGAGTCGGGTGAGACCCAGTACTTC
CDR3 protein: CASSLGWRESGETQYF

D gene: TRBD1
V gene: TRBV19
J gene: TRBJ1-2
clone size: -
CDR3 length: 15
CDR3 DNA: TGTGCCAGTAGTATAGATCCGGGACAGTTCTATGGCTACACCTTC
CDR3 protein: CASSIDPGQFYGYTF

D gene: TRBD1
V gene: TRBV30
J gene: TRBJ2-1
clone size: -
CDR3 length: 15
CDR3 DNA: TGTGCCTGGAGTAAGGGACAGGGGTATGGGAATGAGCAGTTCTTC
CDR3 protein: CAWSKGQGYGNEQFF

D gene: -
V gene: TRBV6-1
J gene: TRBJ1-1
clone size: -
CDR3 length: 11
CDR3 DNA: TGTGCCAGCAGGAGCTACACTGAAGCTTTCTTT
CDR3 protein: CASRSYTEAFF

D gene: -
V gene: TRBV6-1
J gene: TRBJ1-2
clone size: few
CDR3 length: 15
CDR3 DNA: TGTGCCAGCAGCGAGGACAGTGGTTCTTTCTATGGCTACACCTTC
CDR3 protein: CASSEDSGSFYGYTF

D gene: -
V gene: TRBV13
J gene: TRBJ2-1
clone size: -
CDR3 length: 14
CDR3 DNA: TGTGCCAGCAGCTTAGGAGACAGAGCCAATGAGCAGTTCTTC
CDR3 protein: CASSLGDRANEQFF

D gene: -
V gene: TRBV19
J gene: TRBJ2-7
clone size: -
CDR3 length: 15
CDR3 DNA: TGTGCCAGTAGTATAAGTCGGGAGAGAGAGTACGAGCAGTACTTC
CDR3 protein: CASSISREREYEQYF

D gene: -
V gene: TRBV15
J gene: TRBJ2-7
clone size: many
CDR3 length: 13
CDR3 DNA: TGTGCCACCAGCAGAGATGCAGGGGACGAGCAGTACTTC
CDR3 protein: CATSRDAGDEQYF

D gene: -
V gene: TRBV29-1
J gene: TRBJ2-7
clone size: -
CDR3 length: 13
CDR3 DNA: TGCAGCGCCCAGCGGGGACAACACTACGAGCAGTACTTC
CDR3 protein: CSAQRGQHYEQYF

D gene: TRBD1
V gene: TRBV5-8
J gene: TRBJ2-6
clone size: -
CDR3 length: 17
CDR3 DNA: TGTGCCAGCAGCTCAGGACAGGGGGCGCGGGGGGCCAACGTCCTGACTTTC
CDR3 protein: CASSSGQGARGANVLTF

D gene: -
V gene: TRBV29-1
J gene: TRBJ1-5
clone size: few
CDR3 length: 11
CDR3 DNA: TGCAGCGTGTATGTCGGGTCGTCCCAGCATTTT
CDR3 protein: CSVYVGSSQHF

D gene: -
V gene: TRBV6-6
J gene: TRBJ1-1
clone size: -
CDR3 length: 11
CDR3 DNA: TGTGCCAGCTACCAGTTCACTGAAGCTTTCTTT
CDR3 protein: CASYQFTEAFF

D gene: TRBD1
V gene: TRBV11-1
J gene: TRBJ2-2
clone size: -
CDR3 length: 14
CDR3 DNA: TGTGCCAGCAGCAAGGGACAGGGGACCGGGGAGCTGTTTTTT
CDR3 protein: CASSKGQGTGELFF

D gene: -
V gene: TRBV7-9
J gene: TRBJ1-5
clone size: -
CDR3 length: 13
CDR3 DNA: TGTGCCAGCAGCTGGACCGGGGATCAGCCCCAGCATTTT
CDR3 protein: CASSWTGDQPQHF

D gene: -
V gene: TRBV4-2
J gene: TRBJ2-2
clone size: -
CDR3 length: 15
CDR3 DNA: TGTGCCAGCAGCCAAGATAGGAGAGCTGCCGGGGAGCTGTTTTTT
CDR3 protein: CASSQDRRAAGELFF